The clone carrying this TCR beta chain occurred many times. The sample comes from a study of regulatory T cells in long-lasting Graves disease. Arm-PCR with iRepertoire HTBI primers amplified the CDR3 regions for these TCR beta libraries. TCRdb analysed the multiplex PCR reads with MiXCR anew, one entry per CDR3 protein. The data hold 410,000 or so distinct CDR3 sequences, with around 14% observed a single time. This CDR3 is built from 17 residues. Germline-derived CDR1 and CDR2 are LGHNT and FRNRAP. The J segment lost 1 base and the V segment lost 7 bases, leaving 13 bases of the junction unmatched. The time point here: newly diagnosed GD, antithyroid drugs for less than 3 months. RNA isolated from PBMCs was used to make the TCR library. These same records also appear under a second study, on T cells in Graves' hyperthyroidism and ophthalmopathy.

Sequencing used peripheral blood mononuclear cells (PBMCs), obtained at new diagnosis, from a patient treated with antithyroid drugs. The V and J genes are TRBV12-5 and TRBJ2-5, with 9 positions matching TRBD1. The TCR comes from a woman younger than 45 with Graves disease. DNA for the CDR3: TGTGCTAGTGCCTCGGGACAGGGAGGGATCCTCCAAGAGACCCAGTACTTC. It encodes CASASGQGGILQETQYF.